Following are 30 T cell receptor beta chains from one sample sequenced in a study of human T cells and chemical hapten exposure (dated by TCRdb to 2020 to 2022). Reading the label with the study, this specimen's time point is: patch test 3, about 24 weeks after DPC sensitization. The sample's treatment or condition label is to be understood as: therapeutic diphenylcyclopropenone sensitization with weekly scalp DPC. Library creation used RACE. Sequenced on a NextSeq 500. In TCRdb, the public reads were trimmed at Q25 with fastp and aligned with MiXCR, with productive beta chains retained. Rows are combined by CDR3 protein, so each entry shows the most common genes and DNA. In all, the sample holds roughly 150,000 distinct CDR3 sequences, and around a quarter of those were seen once. Around 1.9% of the sample rests with the top ten. The sequenced sample was whole blood, obtained in connection with sensitization to the hapten diphenylcyclopropenone (DPC). Receptor source: a woman aged 18 to 35 with alopecia areata. Some clones in this sample may be carry-over from other donors' samples.

The chain is built from TRBV20-1 and TRBJ2-7, with TRBD1 matching over 8 bases. The germline V gene has CDR1 DFQATT and CDR2 SNEGSKA (reference sequence). J was trimmed by 0 bases and V by 4 bases; bases with no gene match: 11. The CDR3 covers 16 residues. The CDR3 here is CSATAGNTGGSYEQYF. The CDR3 bases are TGCAGTGCTACCGCGGGTAACACAGGGGGCTCCTACGAGCAGTACTTC.

V gene TRBV6-4 combines with J gene TRBJ2-3; D gene uncertain. V was trimmed by 0 bases and J by 0 bases, leaving 7 bases between them. Germline V CDR1 and CDR2: MRHNA, SNTAGT. This CDR3 contains 15 residues. DNA for the CDR3: TGTGCCAGCAGTGACTCAGGAGATAGCACAGATACGCAGTATTTT. This gives the protein CASSDSGDSTDTQYF.

The gene calls are TRBV12-3 or TRBV12-4 and TRBJ1-1, with D perhaps TRBD1 (6 bases). Trimming left V 7 bases short and J 2 bases short, with 8 bases between. The CDR3 loop spans 12 amino acids. The CDR3 DNA is TGTGCCAGCATGGGGGGCAACACTGAAGCTTTCTTT. Protein: CASMGGNTEAFF.

This clonotype turned up a few times. The CDR3 here is CASSYGQGANQPQHF. DNA of the CDR3: TGTGCCAGCAGCTACGGACAGGGGGCAAACCAGCCCCAGCATTTT. The gene calls are TRBV7-2 and TRBJ1-5; TRBD1 agrees at 11 bases. The CDR3 has 15 residues. J was trimmed by 7 bases and V by 4 bases; bases with no gene match: 6. Looked up from germline, CDR1 is SGHTA and CDR2 is FQGNSA. The full variable domain, its missing parts supplied by reference TRBV7-2 and TRBJ1-5, is GAGVSQSPSNKVTEKGKDVELRCDPISGHTALYWYRQSLGQGLEFLIYFQGNSAPDKSGLPSDRFSAERTGGSVSTLTIQRTQQEDSAVYLCASSYGQGANQPQHFGDGTRLSIL.

This clonotype has only a few counts. This chain joins TRBV7-2 and TRBJ1-1; D is unresolved. This CDR3 comprises 12 residues. V gave up 4 bases and J gave up 4 bases, with 7 bases separating them. In germline, CDR1 is SGHTA, CDR2 FQGNSA. The CDR3 nucleotides are TGTGCCAGCAGCTCGTTCGGCACTGAAGCTTTCTTT. Translation: CASSSFGTEAFF.

This clonotype appeared many times. This sequence joins TRBV7-9 and TRBJ1-2; D unclear. There are 12 residues in the CDR3. V gave up 1 base and J gave up 6 bases, with 6 bases separating them. CDR1 and CDR2 (germline): SEHNR, FQNEAQ (reference sequence). The CDR3 is CASSLGLDGYTF. The CDR3, as DNA: TGTGCCAGCAGCTTAGGACTTGATGGCTACACCTTC.

The genes are TRBV4-2 and TRBJ1-2; no definite D call. Trimming took 0 bases from V and 4 from J, leaving 9 bases between them. This CDR3 region has 14 residues. CDR1 and CDR2 from the germline V gene are LGHNA and YNFKEQ. This chain's CDR3 is CASSQDAVIYGYTF. The CDR3 region has the DNA TGTGCCAGCAGCCAAGATGCCGTAATCTATGGCTACACCTTC.

This clonotype was counted between two and nine times. The rearrangement joins TRBV19 to TRBJ2-1; 7 bases fit TRBD2. There are 16 residues in the CDR3. Losses at the gene ends were 5 bases for V and 12 bases for J; bases not matched to a gene: 19. Germline assignment: CDR1 LNHDA and CDR2 SQIVND (reference sequence). The CDR3 sequence: CASSPRVRSGVPVQFF. CDR3 bases: TGTGCCAGTAGTCCCCGGGTACGGAGCGGGGTTCCGGTGCAGTTCTTC.

The V and J genes are TRBV27 and TRBJ2-6; 7 nucleotides align to TRBD1. Germline CDR1 MNHEY, CDR2 SMNVEV (reference sequence). Trimming removed 5 bases from V and 0 bases from J; junction bases left unmatched: 16. The CDR3 covers 20 residues. CDR3: CASSPRQGKGVGSGANVLTF. The CDR3 DNA follows: TGTGCCAGCAGTCCCAGACAGGGAAAAGGAGTAGGCTCTGGGGCCAACGTCCTGACTTTC. The full variable domain, with the rest looked up from reference TRBV27 and TRBJ2-6, is EAQVTQNPRYLITVTGKKLTVTCSQNMNHEYMSWYRQDPGLGLRQIYYSMNVEVTDKGDVPEGYKVSRKEKRNFPLILESPSPNQTSLYFCASSPRQGKGVGSGANVLTFGAGSRLTVL.

This clonotype was found a few times. The chain links TRBV25-1 to TRBJ1-6; D gene ambiguous. Germline-derived CDR1 and CDR2 are MGHDK and SYGVNS. There are 11 residues in the CDR3. V lost 3 bases, J lost 17 bases, and 11 bases lay in between. CDR3 nucleotides: TGTGCCAGCAGTGATGGGGTCTCCGTCCACTTT. Encoded protein: CASSDGVSVHF.

V gene TRBV4-3 combines with J gene TRBJ1-6; TRBD1 aligns across 10 bases. V shed 2 bases and J 10 bases; nucleotides not matched to a gene: 8. The germline V gene has CDR1 LGHNA and CDR2 YSLEER. The CDR3 has 16 amino acids. The CDR3 here is CASSQNPGTGVSPLHF. The CDR3 DNA follows: TGCGCCAGCAGCCAAAACCCCGGGACAGGGGTATCACCCCTCCACTTT.

A few counts support this clonotype. This chain connects TRBV4-3 to TRBJ2-5, with 8 positions matching TRBD2. Germline V gene lookup returns CDR1 LGHNA and CDR2 YSLEER. The CDR3 is made up of 16 amino acids. V shed 2 bases, J shed 0 bases, and the junction held 5 bases outside the gene matches. The CDR3 loop reads CASSQRERGYQETQYF. CDR3 DNA sequence: TGCGCCAGCAGCCAAAGGGAGCGGGGGTACCAAGAGACCCAGTACTTC.

The sample holds a few counts of this clonotype. The chain is built from TRBV29-1 and TRBJ2-7; 13 bases align to TRBD2. The CDR3 has 15 amino acids. V shed 4 bases, J shed 5 bases, and the junction held 8 bases outside the gene matches. CDR1 is SQVTM, CDR2 ANQGSEA, per germline. The CDR3 sequence: CSVGPLAGGSHEQYF. The CDR3 bases are TGCAGCGTTGGCCCACTAGCGGGGGGGTCCCACGAGCAGTACTTC.

The rearrangement links TRBV12-3 or TRBV12-4 to TRBJ2-4; TRBD2 matches 11 bases. The junction had 13 bases not matched to a gene; V was cut back by 6 bases and J by 12 bases. This CDR3 region has 15 residues. The CDR3 nucleotides read TGTGCCAGCAGCCCACCCACTAGCGGGAGCGGGCATCAGTACTTC. Protein sequence: CASSPPTSGSGHQYF.

This clonotype was counted between two and nine times. The genes are TRBV6-2 or TRBV6-3 and TRBJ2-2; either TRBD1 or TRBD2 may fit D (6 bases each). The V end lost 8 bases, the J end lost 5 bases, and 18 bases lay between the germline ends. The length of the CDR3 is 15 residues. Germline V lookup: CDR1 MNHEY, CDR2 SVGEGT. CDR3 region: CASGGGDLLTGELFF. CDR3 bases: TGTGCCAGCGGAGGGGGAGATCTATTAACCGGGGAGCTGTTTTTT.

Only a few counts were recorded for this clonotype. The V gene is TRBV7-2, the J gene TRBJ1-5; D unresolved. The germline V gene encodes CDR1 SGHTA and CDR2 FQGNSA. V lost 1 base to trimming and J lost 0 bases, with 7 bases between them. CDR3 size: 15 residues. The CDR3 DNA sequence: TGTGCCAGCAGCTTAGTTGTGGATAGCAATCAGCCCCAGCATTTT. Encoded protein: CASSLVVDSNQPQHF.

This clonotype was counted between two and nine times. The chain joins TRBV10-3 to TRBJ2-1; D unresolved. V lost 2 bases to trimming and J lost 0 bases, with 11 bases between them. CDR1 is ENHRY, CDR2 SYGVKD, per germline. The CDR3 spans 16 residues. The CDR3 reads CAISESWRSSYNEQFF. The CDR3 DNA follows: TGTGCCATCAGTGAGAGTTGGCGGAGCTCCTACAATGAGCAGTTCTTC.

The chain has TRBV9 and TRBJ2-1; possible D gene TRBD2, 6 bases. CDR3 length: 12 residues. The V and J ends lost 2 bases and 8 bases respectively, with 8 bases between them. Per germline, CDR1 SGDLS and CDR2 YYNGEE. CDR3 DNA: TGTGCCAGCAGCGTGGCGGGGTATGAGCAGTTCTTC. Translation: CASSVAGYEQFF. Full variable domain (rest looked up from reference TRBV9 and TRBJ2-1): DSGVTQTPKHLITATGQRVTLRCSPRSGDLSVYWYQQSLDQGLQFLIQYYNGEERAKGNILERFSAQQFPDLHSELNLSSLELGDSALYFCASSVAGYEQFFGPGTRLTVL.

The chain has TRBV27 and TRBJ1-1; TRBD1 matches at 7 bases. V lost 5 bases and J lost 0; bases outside the gene matches: 12. This CDR3 region has 17 residues. The germline CDR1 and CDR2 sequences are MNHEY and SMNVEV (reference sequence). The CDR3 DNA reads TGTGCCAGCAGTCCCTGGGACAGAACAAGCATGAACACTGAAGCTTTCTTT. It yields the protein CASSPWDRTSMNTEAFF.

The table lists this clonotype with a few counts. The chain employs TRBV7-3 and TRBJ1-1; no clear D gene. The CDR3 extends over 15 amino acids. CDR1 and CDR2 (germline): SGHTA, FQGTGA. V lost 1 base to trimming and J lost 4 bases, with 13 bases between them. CDR3 residues: CASSLRGPGSTEAFF. In DNA form, the CDR3 reads TGTGCCAGCAGCTTAAGGGGTCCCGGGAGCACTGAAGCTTTCTTT.

The table lists this clonotype with a few counts. The V call is TRBV7-2, the J call TRBJ1-1, with a possible D match to TRBD1 (5 bases). The CDR3 is made up of 13 amino acids. V lost 0 bases and J 6 bases, leaving 8 bases between the germline ends. Looked up from germline, CDR1 is SGHTA and CDR2 is FQGNSA. Here the CDR3 reads CASSLAWGAEAFF. The CDR3 DNA is TGTGCCAGCAGCTTAGCTTGGGGCGCTGAAGCTTTCTTT.

The chain uses TRBV30 and TRBJ2-6; D is unclear. Trimming removed 2 bases at V and 0 bases at J, with 5 bases between. The CDR3 is 14 residues long. Per germline, CDR1 GTSNPN and CDR2 SVGIG (reference sequence). The CDR3 coding sequence is TGTGCCTGGAGTATAGGCTCTGGGGCCAACGTCCTGACTTTC. Its protein product is CAWSIGSGANVLTF.

Many counts were recorded for this clonotype. V and J are TRBV29-1 and TRBJ1-1; 7 bases line up with TRBD1. Germline CDR1 is SQVTM and CDR2 is ANQGSEA. V was pared by 4 bases and J by 7 bases, with 9 bases of the junction left unmatched. The CDR3 is 13 residues long. DNA of the CDR3: TGCAGCGTTGGAGACAGGGCCGGGGGTGAAGCTTTCTTT. Translation gives CSVGDRAGGEAFF.

This clonotype was seen more than once but under ten times. The rearrangement joins TRBV20-1 to TRBJ1-3; possible D gene TRBD1, 6 bases. The CDR3 covers 18 residues. CDR1 is DFQATT, CDR2 SNEGSKA, per germline (reference sequence). V dropped 0 bases and J dropped 1 base, with 19 bases sitting between them. The CDR3 is CSARDGEFRGGSGNTIYF. As DNA, the CDR3 is TGCAGTGCTAGAGATGGGGAATTCCGAGGGGGATCTGGAAACACCATATATTTT.

The chain recombines TRBV29-1 with TRBJ1-1, with a tentative D call TRBD1 (5 bases). From germline, CDR1 is SQVTM and CDR2 ANQGSEA. Deletions cut 3 bases from V and 8 bases from J, with 16 bases between. The CDR3 has 13 amino acids. This CDR3 is CSVDWGPRGEAFF. CDR3 nucleotide sequence: TGCAGCGTTGATTGGGGACCCCGTGGGGAAGCTTTCTTT.

This clonotype turned up a few times. The V and J genes are TRBV2 and TRBJ2-1, with TRBD2 identical over 9 bases. The CDR3 covers 16 residues. Germline CDR1 SNHLY, CDR2 FYNNEI. V lost 3 bases, J lost 8 bases, and 11 bases stayed unmatched. The chain's CDR3 is CASSERLAAHVYEQFF. The DNA for the CDR3 is TGTGCCAGCAGTGAGAGACTAGCGGCCCACGTCTATGAGCAGTTCTTC.

The chain combines TRBV25-1 with TRBJ2-1; perhaps TRBD1 as D (6 bases). V dropped 7 bases and J dropped 3 bases, with 16 bases sitting between them. CDR3 length: 15 amino acids. CDR1 and CDR2 from the germline V gene are MGHDK and SYGVNS. The CDR3 reads CASTTTGLSYNEQFF. CDR3 sequence (DNA): TGTGCCAGCACAACCACAGGGTTGAGCTACAATGAGCAGTTCTTC.

V gene TRBV4-1 combines with J gene TRBJ2-2, with TRBD2 as a possible D gene (7 bases). Between the trimmed V and J ends, which lost 1 base and 5 bases, there was a span of 14 bases. The CDR3 consists of 16 residues. Germline V gene sequence: CDR1 MGHRA, CDR2 YSYEKL. CDR3 in amino acids: CASSQAGRGTTGELFF. The CDR3 nucleotides are TGCGCCAGCAGCCAAGCCGGGCGGGGGACAACCGGGGAGCTGTTTTTT.

The sample holds a few counts of this clonotype. The chain combines TRBV6-2 or TRBV6-3 with TRBJ1-5, with unresolved D. Germline V gives CDR1 MNHEY, CDR2 SVGEGT. The V end was cut by 5 bases, the J end by 4 bases, with 18 bases between. This CDR3 spans 16 amino acids. CDR3 sequence (DNA): TGTGCCAGCAGTGGCCTTTTAGGAGGGTATAATCAGCCCCAGCATTTT. This gives the protein CASSGLLGGYNQPQHF.

The V call is TRBV4-3, the J call TRBJ2-2; D possibly corresponds to TRBD1 (5 bases). V was cut by 1 base and J by 2 bases, with 11 bases left in between. Germline CDR1 reads LGHNA; CDR2 reads YSLEER. The CDR3 is made up of 16 amino acids. CDR3: CASSQGPQGNTGELFF. The DNA of the CDR3 is TGCGCCAGCAGCCAAGGCCCTCAGGGAAACACCGGGGAGCTGTTTTTT.